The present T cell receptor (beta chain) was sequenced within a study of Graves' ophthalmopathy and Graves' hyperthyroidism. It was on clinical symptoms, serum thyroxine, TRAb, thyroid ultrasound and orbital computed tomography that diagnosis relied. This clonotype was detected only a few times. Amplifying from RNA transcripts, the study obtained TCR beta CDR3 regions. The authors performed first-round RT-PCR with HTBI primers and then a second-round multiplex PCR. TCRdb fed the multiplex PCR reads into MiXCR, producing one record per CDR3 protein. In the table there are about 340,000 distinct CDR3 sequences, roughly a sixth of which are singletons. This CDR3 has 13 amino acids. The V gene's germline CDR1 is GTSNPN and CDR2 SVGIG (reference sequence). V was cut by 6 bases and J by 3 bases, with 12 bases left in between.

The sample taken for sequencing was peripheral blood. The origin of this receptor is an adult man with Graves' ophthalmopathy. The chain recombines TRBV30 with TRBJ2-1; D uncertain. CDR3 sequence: CACLPPNYNEQFF. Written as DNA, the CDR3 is TGTGCCTGCCTTCCCCCGAACTACAATGAGCAGTTCTTC. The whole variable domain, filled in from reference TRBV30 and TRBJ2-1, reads SQTIHQWPATLVQPVGSPLSLECTVEGTSNPNLYWYRQAAGRGLQLLFYSVGIGQISSEVPQNLSASRPQDRQFILSSKKLLLSDSGFYLCACLPPNYNEQFFGPGTRLTVL.